Below, 17 T cell receptor beta chains from the same sample are listed, as sequenced in a study of cytomegalovirus exposure and HLA in healthy donors. Measured with immunoSEQ multiplex PCR; TCRdb has only the in-frame clones, and not every one. The top ten hold about a tenth of the sample, which has about 160,000 clones, 85% to 90% seen once. Source material: PBMCs. The receptors come from a woman aged 18-30 years in good health and CMV-seropositive.

The rearrangement joins TRBV30 to TRBJ1-2; maybe TRBD1 (6 bases). The CDR3 has 12 residues. The V end lost 3 bases, the J end lost 3 bases, and 8 bases lay between the germline ends. The germline CDR1 and CDR2 sequences are GTSNPN and SVGIG (reference sequence). The CDR3 DNA reads as TGTGCCTGGAGGCGGACAGACTATGGCTACACCTTC. This codes for CAWRRTDYGYTF.

The rearrangement joins TRBV11-2 to TRBJ2-7; 10 bases fit TRBD2. J lost 6 bases, V lost 1 base, and 6 bases had no gene match. The V gene's germline CDR1 is SGHAT and CDR2 FQNNGV. The CDR3 contains 15 residues. The CDR3, as DNA: TGTGCCAGCAGCTTAGCACTAGCGGGATCGACCGAGCAGTACTTC. This encodes CASSLALAGSTEQYF.

The J gene is TRBJ2-1, the V gene TRBV6-6; D remains ambiguous. Germline V gene lookup returns CDR1 MNHNY and CDR2 SVGAGI (reference sequence). This CDR3 spans 13 amino acids. The V and J ends lost 0 bases and 8 bases respectively, with 8 bases between them. This CDR3 reads CASSYSSNYEQFF. In DNA form, the CDR3 reads TGTGCCAGCAGTTACTCTAGTAACTATGAGCAGTTCTTC.

This chain joins TRBV6-5 and TRBJ2-1, with a tentative D call TRBD2 (5 bases). This CDR3 is built from 13 residues. The germline V and J ends were trimmed by 0 bases and 7 bases, with 7 bases remaining between them. CDR1 is MNHEY, CDR2 SVGAGI, per germline. The CDR3 sequence is CASSYSRDNEQFF. CDR3 nucleotide sequence: TGTGCCAGCAGTTACTCTCGGGATAATGAGCAGTTCTTC.

This chain joins TRBV5-4 and TRBJ2-3; 8 nucleotides line up with TRBD2. V gave up 7 bases and J gave up 4 bases; unmatched junction bases: 8. CDR1 is SGHNT, CDR2 YYREEE, per germline (reference sequence). The CDR3 totals 14 residues. CDR3 region: CASAPGGRPDTQYF. The CDR3 coding sequence is TGTGCCAGCGCCCCAGGCGGGAGGCCAGATACGCAGTATTTT.

The V gene is TRBV5-3, the J gene TRBJ1-1, with D maybe TRBD1 (6 bases). TRBV5-3 is treated as an ORF (open reading frame) with a function not yet certain. CDR3 length equals 16 residues. Trimming removed 4 bases from V and 2 bases from J, with 18 bases in between. The CDR3 DNA is TGTGCCAGAAGCCACGGTAGGGACACAAGAAACACTGAAGCTTTCTTT. This gives the protein CARSHGRDTRNTEAFF.

The chain links TRBV5-6 to TRBJ1-1; D might be TRBD1 (6 bases). There are 13 residues in the CDR3. Germline CDR1 SGHDT, CDR2 YYEEEE. V dropped 7 bases and J dropped 6 bases, with 16 bases sitting between them. The CDR3 nucleotides read TGTGCCAGCCAGGGGTATTGGGGCGCTGAAGCTTTCTTT. It encodes CASQGYWGAEAFF.

The rearrangement joins TRBV7-2 to TRBJ2-7; 7 bases are shared with TRBD1. Germline loops: CDR1 SGHTA, CDR2 FQGNSA. This CDR3 spans 14 amino acids. V was clipped by 5 bases and J by 0 bases; unmatched bases: 4. The CDR3 loop is CASSPQGISYEQYF. The CDR3 DNA follows: TGTGCCAGCAGCCCACAGGGGATCTCCTACGAGCAGTACTTC.

The chain has TRBV18 and TRBJ1-1; possible D gene TRBD1, 5 bases. The length of the CDR3 is 16 residues. V lost 2 bases and J 0 bases, leaving 13 bases between the germline ends. The germline gives CDR1 KGHSH, CDR2 LQKENI. The CDR3 spells CASSPSRGTVNTEAFF. The CDR3 DNA follows: TGTGCCAGCTCACCAAGCCGCGGGACGGTGAACACTGAAGCTTTCTTT.

The gene calls are TRBV6-5 and TRBJ2-7; possible D gene TRBD2, 5 bases. From germline, CDR1 is MNHEY and CDR2 SVGAGI. The CDR3 loop spans 15 amino acids. The germline V and J ends were trimmed by 6 bases and 5 bases, with 20 bases remaining between them. The CDR3 here is CASRADLTQIDEQYF. CDR3 bases: TGTGCCAGCAGAGCGGACCTCACCCAAATCGACGAGCAGTACTTC.

J is TRBJ1-2 and V is TRBV10-2; D gene ambiguous. Germline values: CDR1 WSHSY, CDR2 SAAADI. Trimming stripped 1 base from V and 1 base from J, with 4 bases between. The CDR3 is 13 residues long. The CDR3 loop is CASSEFSNYGYTF. As DNA, the CDR3 is TGCGCCAGCAGTGAGTTCAGTAACTATGGCTACACCTTC.

The chain couples TRBV4-1 to TRBJ1-1, with D unclear. CDR1 is MGHRA, CDR2 YSYEKL, per germline. The CDR3 loop spans 16 amino acids. V lost 4 bases and J 6 bases, leaving 21 bases between the germline ends. This CDR3 is CASSRFLYERDAEAFF. DNA for the CDR3: TGCGCCAGCAGCCGCTTTCTGTATGAGAGAGATGCTGAAGCTTTCTTT.

The V and J genes are TRBV2 and TRBJ2-5, with TRBD2 as a possible D gene (5 bases). Trimming shortened V by 0 bases and J by 4 bases, and 9 bases separated the two germline ends. CDR1 is SNHLY and CDR2 is FYNNEI in the germline V gene. The CDR3 contains 14 residues. CDR3 in amino acids: CASSEAERIETQYF. The CDR3 DNA reads as TGTGCCAGCAGTGAAGCCGAGCGGATAGAGACCCAGTACTTC.

The chain recombines TRBV29-1 with TRBJ1-1; D might be TRBD1 (5 bases). V gave up 4 bases and J gave up 7 bases, with 13 bases separating them. CDR3 length: 12 residues. Germline CDR1 SQVTM, CDR2 ANQGSEA. In DNA form, the CDR3 reads TGCAGCGTTGCAGGGAACACTAATGAAGCTTTCTTT. Translating gives CSVAGNTNEAFF.

This clone was detected a few times. This chain links TRBV28 with TRBJ1-5, with a weak D call TRBD1 (6 bases). Deletions cut 6 bases from V and 2 bases from J, with 11 bases between. The CDR3 extends over 14 amino acids. CDR1 is MDHEN, CDR2 SYDVKM, per germline. CDR3 amino acids: CASSKRQGNQPQHF. DNA for the CDR3: TGTGCCAGCAGCAAAAGACAGGGCAATCAGCCCCAGCATTTT.

The rearrangement joins TRBV10-3 to TRBJ1-2; D may be TRBD1 (6 bases). V shed 2 bases and J shed 8 bases, with 15 bases lying between them. CDR1 and CDR2 from the germline V gene are ENHRY and SYGVKD. The CDR3 is 14 residues long. CDR3 amino acids: CAISEVAGVEGYTF. CDR3 DNA sequence: TGTGCCATCAGTGAGGTGGCAGGGGTCGAGGGCTACACCTTC.

The gene calls are TRBV5-1 and TRBJ2-1; 8 nucleotides align to TRBD2. The germline V gene encodes CDR1 SGHRS and CDR2 YFSETQ. V dropped 3 bases and J dropped 3; count of bases not matched to a gene: 2. This CDR3 region has 14 residues. This chain's CDR3 is CASSSGLVYNEQFF. The CDR3 DNA follows: TGCGCCAGCAGCTCGGGACTAGTCTACAATGAGCAGTTCTTC. Combining the CDR3 with reference TRBV5-1 and TRBJ2-1 gives the whole variable domain KAGVTQTPRYLIKTRGQQVTLSCSPISGHRSVSWYQQTPGQGLQFLFEYFSETQRNKGNFPGRFSGRQFSNSRSEMNVSTLELGDSALYLCASSSGLVYNEQFFGPGTRLTVL.